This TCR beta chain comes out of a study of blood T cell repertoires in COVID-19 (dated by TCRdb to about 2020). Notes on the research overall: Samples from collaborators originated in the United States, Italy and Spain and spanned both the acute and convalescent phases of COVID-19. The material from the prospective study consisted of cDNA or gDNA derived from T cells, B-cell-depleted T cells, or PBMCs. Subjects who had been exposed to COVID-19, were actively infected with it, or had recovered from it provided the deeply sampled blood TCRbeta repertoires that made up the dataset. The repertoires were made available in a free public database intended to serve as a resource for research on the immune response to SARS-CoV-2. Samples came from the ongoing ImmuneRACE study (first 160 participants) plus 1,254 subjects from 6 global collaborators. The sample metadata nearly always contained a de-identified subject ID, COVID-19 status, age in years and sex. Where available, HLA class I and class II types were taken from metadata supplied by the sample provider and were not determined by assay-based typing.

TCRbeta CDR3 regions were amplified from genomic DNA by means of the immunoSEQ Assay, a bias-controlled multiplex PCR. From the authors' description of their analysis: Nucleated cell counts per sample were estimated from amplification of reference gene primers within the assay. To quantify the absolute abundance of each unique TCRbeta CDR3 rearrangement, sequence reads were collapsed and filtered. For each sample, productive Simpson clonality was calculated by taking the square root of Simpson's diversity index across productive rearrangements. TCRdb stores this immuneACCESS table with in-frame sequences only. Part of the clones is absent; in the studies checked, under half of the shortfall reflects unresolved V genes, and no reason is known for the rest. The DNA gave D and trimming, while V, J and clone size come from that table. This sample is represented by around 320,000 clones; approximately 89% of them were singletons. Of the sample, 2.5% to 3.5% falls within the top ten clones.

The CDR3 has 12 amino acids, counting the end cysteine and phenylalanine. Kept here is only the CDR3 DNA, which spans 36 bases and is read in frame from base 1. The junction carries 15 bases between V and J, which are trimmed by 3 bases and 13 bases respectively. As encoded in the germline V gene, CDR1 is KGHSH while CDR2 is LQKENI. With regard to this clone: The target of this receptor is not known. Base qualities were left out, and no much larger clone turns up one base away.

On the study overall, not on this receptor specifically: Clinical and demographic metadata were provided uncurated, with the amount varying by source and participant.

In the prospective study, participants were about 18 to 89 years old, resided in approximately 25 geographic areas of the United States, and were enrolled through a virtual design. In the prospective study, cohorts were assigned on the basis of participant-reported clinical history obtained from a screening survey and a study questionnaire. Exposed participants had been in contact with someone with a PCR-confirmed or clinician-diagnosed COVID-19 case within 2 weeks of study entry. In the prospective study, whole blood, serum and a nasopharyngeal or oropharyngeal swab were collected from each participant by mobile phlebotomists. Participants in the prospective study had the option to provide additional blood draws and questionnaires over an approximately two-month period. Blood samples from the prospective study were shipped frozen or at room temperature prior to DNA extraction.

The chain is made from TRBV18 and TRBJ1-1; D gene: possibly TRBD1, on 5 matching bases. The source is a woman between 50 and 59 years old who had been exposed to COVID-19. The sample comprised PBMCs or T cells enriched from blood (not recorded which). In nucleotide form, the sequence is TGTGCCAGCTCACCGATGGGCAGGGAATGTTTCTTT. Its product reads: CASSPMGRECFF. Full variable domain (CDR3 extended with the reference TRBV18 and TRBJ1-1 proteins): NAGVMQNPRHLVRRRGQEARLRCSPMKGHSHVYWYRQLPEEGLKFMVYLQKENIIDESGMPKERFSAEFPKEGPSILRIQQVVRGDSAAYFCASSPMGRECFFGQGTRLTVV.